The 19 T cell receptor beta chains presented below share a single source sample, sequenced in a study of T cell changes during pregnancy in multiple sclerosis. Clones were sequenced by immunoSEQ multiplex PCR, and TCRdb holds only the in-frame ones, with some missing. The sample lists over 50,000 clones, approximately 90% seen once, with 0.89% in the top ten. The input for sequencing was peripheral blood, taken in the first trimester of pregnancy. These receptors all stem from a female donor in good health, enrolled as a control in a pregnancy study.

V is TRBV5-4 and J is TRBJ1-1; TRBD1 aligns across 9 bases. This CDR3 is built from 15 residues. Germline CDR1 and CDR2: SGHNT and YYREEE (reference sequence). V lost 4 bases, J lost 0 bases, and 4 bases stayed unmatched. This CDR3 is CASSGGQGMNTEAFF. CDR3 nucleotides: TGTGCCAGCAGCGGCGGACAGGGGATGAACACTGAAGCTTTCTTT.

This chain uses TRBV10-3 with TRBJ1-3, with 8 bases identical to TRBD1. The CDR3 sequence is 15 residues long. Germline V gives CDR1 ENHRY, CDR2 SYGVKD. Trimming took 6 bases from V and 4 from J; bases not matched to a gene: 8. The chain's CDR3 is CAIRPGQGSGNTIYF. The CDR3 coding sequence is TGTGCCATCAGGCCTGGACAGGGATCGGGAAACACCATATATTTT.

The chain uses TRBV6-1 and TRBJ2-3; 9 nucleotides agree with TRBD1. J lost 2 bases, V lost 4 bases, and 7 bases had no gene match. CDR3 length: 16 residues. Germline V CDR1 and CDR2: MNHNS, SASEGT. DNA for the CDR3: TGTGCCAGCAGTGGCCGGGACAGGGTTTTCACAGATACGCAGTATTTT. Amino acids: CASSGRDRVFTDTQYF.

This chain uses TRBV9 with TRBJ2-5, with 7 bases lining up with TRBD1. This CDR3 is 14 amino acids long. Germline-derived CDR1 and CDR2 are SGDLS and YYNGEE. Trimming removed 0 bases from V and 5 bases from J; junction bases left unmatched: 4. CDR3 sequence: CASSVATGVETQYF. CDR3 nucleotide sequence: TGTGCCAGCAGCGTAGCTACAGGGGTCGAGACCCAGTACTTC.

The V gene is TRBV7-3, the J gene TRBJ2-1; 8 nucleotides align to TRBD2. Germline loops: CDR1 SGHTA, CDR2 FQGTGA. The CDR3 covers 15 residues. V shed 2 bases and J 5 bases; nucleotides not matched to a gene: 5. DNA of the CDR3: TGTGCCAGCAGCTTAGCGGCTAGCGGGCACAATGAGCAGTTCTTC. This translates into CASSLAASGHNEQFF. Drawing the rest from reference TRBV7-3 and TRBJ2-1, the complete variable domain is GAGVSQTPSNKVTEKGKYVELRCDPISGHTALYWYRQSLGQGPEFLIYFQGTGAADDSGLPNDRFFAVRPEGSVSTLKIQRTERGDSAVYLCASSLAASGHNEQFFGPGTRLTVL.

The chain joins TRBV27 to TRBJ1-2; a possible D gene is TRBD1 (5 bases). The ends were cut back, 3 bases at V and 8 bases at J, with 10 bases in the middle. The CDR3 extends over 12 amino acids. Germline loops: CDR1 MNHEY, CDR2 SMNVEV (reference sequence). CDR3 bases: TGTGCCAGCAGTTTCCAGGGTTTCGGCTACACCTTC. Its translation is CASSFQGFGYTF.

The CDR3 is CASKADGANTGELFF. For the CDR3, the DNA is TGTGCCAGCAAGGCTGACGGAGCGAACACCGGGGAGCTGTTTTTT. The V gene is TRBV2, the J gene TRBJ2-2, with D unclear. Germline V CDR1 and CDR2: SNHLY, FYNNEI. The V gene lost 7 bases and the J gene lost 0 bases, with 12 bases spanning the gap. This CDR3 spans 15 amino acids.

The chain couples TRBV6-5 to TRBJ1-1; D unclear. There are 13 residues in the CDR3. The germline V gene encodes CDR1 MNHEY and CDR2 SVGAGI. V lost 5 bases and J lost 3, with 10 bases in between. CDR3 region: CASSLGLYTEAFF. In nucleotides, the CDR3 is TGTGCCAGCAGTCTGGGCCTTTACACTGAAGCTTTCTTT.

This chain links TRBV5-4 with TRBJ1-3; D is unresolved. Trimming stripped 0 bases from V and 1 base from J, with 8 bases between. The CDR3 is made up of 15 amino acids. In germline, CDR1 is SGHNT, CDR2 YYREEE (reference sequence). CDR3 in DNA: TGTGCCAGCAGCTTGGGAGGTGGGTCTGGAAACACCATATATTTT. Its translation: CASSLGGGSGNTIYF.

The chain joins TRBV11-3 to TRBJ2-1, with TRBD1 identical over 7 bases. CDR3 size: 14 residues. Germline trimming cut 6 bases from V and 8 bases from J; bases unmatched to any gene: 10. CDR1 and CDR2 (germline): SGHNT, YENEEA. This CDR3 is CASSSVAGGYEQFF. The CDR3 DNA follows: TGTGCCAGCAGTTCGGTGGCAGGGGGTTATGAGCAGTTCTTC.

The genes are TRBV27 and TRBJ1-1, with a tentative D call TRBD1 (6 bases). The ends were cut back, 6 bases at V and 10 bases at J, with 15 bases in the middle. There are 12 residues in the CDR3. From germline, CDR1 is MNHEY and CDR2 SMNVEV (reference sequence). DNA of the CDR3: TGTGCCAGCAGCCGAGGGGGGGCTGTAGCTTTCTTT. Protein product: CASSRGGAVAFF.

The V call is TRBV27, the J call TRBJ2-7; 8 bases map to TRBD1. The CDR3 has 14 amino acids. Losses at the gene ends were 6 bases for V and 5 bases for J; bases not matched to a gene: 9. Looked up from germline, CDR1 is MNHEY and CDR2 is SMNVEV (reference sequence). The CDR3 here is CASRNGDRWDEQYF. The CDR3 bases are TGTGCCAGCAGAAATGGGGACAGGTGGGACGAGCAGTACTTC.

The rearrangement links TRBV11-3 to TRBJ1-2; D gene ambiguous. From germline, CDR1 is SGHNT and CDR2 YENEEA. V lost 1 base and J lost 7, with 13 bases in between. The CDR3 covers 14 residues. The CDR3 loop reads CASSLGRVVGGYTF. For the CDR3, the DNA is TGTGCCAGCAGCTTAGGCCGGGTTGTCGGTGGCTACACCTTC.

The chain couples TRBV4-2 to TRBJ1-6; D perhaps matches TRBD1 (5 bases). V was clipped by 0 bases and J by 2 bases, with 8 bases between them. The CDR3 covers 16 residues. Per germline, CDR1 LGHNA and CDR2 YNFKEQ. The CDR3, as DNA: TGTGCCAGCAGCCAAGAGGCGGGGGCCTATAATTCACCCCTCCACTTT. Protein sequence: CASSQEAGAYNSPLHF.

CDR3 region: CASSWGDSTGELFF. CDR3 DNA sequence: TGTGCCAGCAGTTGGGGGGATTCCACCGGGGAGCTGTTTTTT. V is TRBV6-1 and J is TRBJ2-2; a weak D match, TRBD2 (6 bases). CDR3 length: 14 amino acids. Germline-derived CDR1 and CDR2 are MNHNS and SASEGT. Between the trimmed V and J ends, which lost 5 bases and 4 bases, there was a span of 11 bases.

The CDR3: CASSLQRSSYNEQFF. CDR3 nucleotides: TGTGCCAGCAGCTTACAGAGGAGCTCCTACAATGAGCAGTTCTTC. The chain joins TRBV7-2 to TRBJ2-1; D not certain. The CDR3 is made up of 15 amino acids. Germline V gene data show CDR1 as SGHTA and CDR2 as FQGNSA. V gave up 2 bases and J gave up 0 bases, with 8 bases separating them.

The rearrangement links TRBV2 to TRBJ1-5, with D unresolved. This CDR3 is built from 14 residues. CDR1 SNHLY and CDR2 FYNNEI come from the germline V gene. Trimming removed 3 bases at V and 1 base at J, with 7 bases between. The DNA for the CDR3 is TGTGCCAGCAGTGAGAGGGAAAGCAATCAGCCCCAGCATTTT. It specifies CASSERESNQPQHF.

The chain is built from TRBV5-1 and TRBJ1-1; perhaps TRBD1 as D (6 bases). Trimming cost V 3 bases and J 3 bases, with 12 bases left between them. CDR1 SGHRS and CDR2 YFSETQ come from the germline V gene. CDR3 length equals 14 residues. The CDR3 sequence: CASSWDIGDTEAFF. Here the CDR3 DNA reads TGCGCCAGCAGCTGGGACATTGGGGACACTGAAGCTTTCTTT.

The chain links TRBV2 to TRBJ2-3, with 7 positions matching TRBD2. This CDR3 comprises 16 residues. The germline CDR1 and CDR2 sequences are SNHLY and FYNNEI. J gave up 0 bases and V 1 base, and 4 bases lay outside the gene matches. In DNA form, the CDR3 reads TGTGCCAGCAGTGAAGGAGCGGGGCCAAGCACAGATACGCAGTATTTT. Translating it yields CASSEGAGPSTDTQYF.